These 21 T cell receptor beta chains came from one sample sequenced in a study of tumour-infiltrating T cells in Burkitt lymphoma. Produced via immunoSEQ multiplex PCR; TCRdb's table is partial and in-frame only. The table shows about 4,500 clones, with around 25% occurring only once. Input material: tumor tissue. These receptors were collected from a human donor with diffuse large B-cell lymphoma.

The genes are TRBV2 and TRBJ2-3; D is unresolved. The CDR3 runs to 11 residues. The germline V gene has CDR1 SNHLY and CDR2 FYNNEI. V was cut by 9 bases and J by 7 bases, with 11 bases left in between. The CDR3: CARKKVNTQYF. CDR3 DNA sequence: TGTGCCAGGAAAAAGGTGAATACGCAGTATTTT.

Only one count was recorded for this clone. This chain links TRBV29-1 with TRBJ2-2, with D unresolved. The V end was cut by 6 bases, the J end by 6 bases, with 17 bases between. The germline V gene has CDR1 SQVTM and CDR2 ANQGSEA. CDR3 length: 14 amino acids. DNA for the CDR3: TGCAGCGTCCCGGGTAGCTCGGCCGCCGGGGAGCTGTTTTTT. Translation: CSVPGSSAAGELFF.

V usage is TRBV15 and J usage is TRBJ1-6; D is perhaps TRBD1 (5 bases). Trimming stripped 3 bases from V and 10 bases from J, with 13 bases between. The CDR3 consists of 14 residues. From germline, CDR1 is LNHNV and CDR2 YYDKDF (reference sequence). The CDR3 spells CATSSSREFSPLHF. DNA for the CDR3: TGTGCCACCAGCAGCTCCAGGGAGTTCTCACCCCTCCACTTT.

The sample holds a few counts of this clone. The V gene is TRBV5-1, the J gene TRBJ2-3; 9 bases are shared with TRBD1. Germline CDR1 reads SGHRS; CDR2 reads YFSETQ. CDR3 size: 14 residues. J was trimmed by 5 bases and V by 4 bases; bases with no gene match: 5. In DNA, the CDR3 is TGCGCCAGCAGCGTGGGACAGGGCAAAGATACGCAGTATTTT. Its protein product is CASSVGQGKDTQYF.

The chain uses TRBV2 and TRBJ2-1; TRBD2 aligns across 10 bases. Germline CDR1 reads SNHLY; CDR2 reads FYNNEI. The CDR3 runs to 17 residues. Germline trimming cut 1 base from V and 4 bases from J; bases unmatched to any gene: 7. This chain's CDR3 is CASSEGSSGSGYNEQFF. The CDR3 coding sequence is TGTGCCAGCAGTGAAGGGTCTAGCGGGAGTGGGTACAATGAGCAGTTCTTC. Filled out from reference TRBV2 and TRBJ2-1, the complete variable domain reads EPEVTQTPSHQVTQMGQEVILRCVPISNHLYFYWYRQILGQKVEFLVSFYNNEISEKSEIFDDQFSVERPDGSNFTLKIRSTKLEDSAMYFCASSEGSSGSGYNEQFFGPGTRLTVL.

There are a few counts of this clone. V is TRBV5-4 and J is TRBJ2-7, with 9 bases aligning to TRBD1. The CDR3 covers 16 residues. The trim removed 4 bases at V and 1 base at J, leaving 9 bases unmatched. CDR1 and CDR2 (germline): SGHNT, YYREEE (reference sequence). CDR3 sequence (DNA): TGTGCCAGCAGCGGACCGGGACAGGGTTTTTCCTACGAGCAGTACTTC. It encodes CASSGPGQGFSYEQYF.

The sample holds a few counts of this clone. The chain has TRBV6-5 and TRBJ2-1; 11 nucleotides line up with TRBD2. Germline CDR1 MNHEY, CDR2 SVGAGI. CDR3 length equals 15 residues. V shed 6 bases, J shed 7 bases, and the junction held 8 bases outside the gene matches. The CDR3 DNA sequence: TGTGCCAGCAGGCCCGGGACTAGCGGAGGAAATGAGCAGTTCTTC. Its translation is CASRPGTSGGNEQFF.

In this sample, this clone turned up a few times. The chain has TRBV5-4 and TRBJ1-2; 12 bases fit TRBD1. Trimming at V came to 0 bases and at J to 5 bases, leaving 2 bases not matched to a gene. CDR3 length equals 15 residues. Per the germline V gene, CDR1 is SGHNT and CDR2 is YYREEE (reference sequence). CDR3 in amino acids: CASSLGDRGPYGYTF. The CDR3 DNA reads TGTGCCAGCAGCTTGGGGGACAGGGGGCCGTATGGCTACACCTTC.

V usage is TRBV10-3 and J usage is TRBJ2-7; TRBD1 matches 8 bases. Germline lookup yields CDR1 ENHRY and CDR2 SYGVKD. The J segment lost 4 bases and the V segment lost 1 base, leaving 12 bases of the junction unmatched. This CDR3 is built from 17 residues. The CDR3 DNA reads TGTGCCATCAGTGAGTGGGGGACAGGTGGGGGGATTTACGAGCAGTACTTC. Its translation: CAISEWGTGGGIYEQYF.

This clone was detected only a few times. The chain joins TRBV14 to TRBJ2-7, with D possibly called TRBD1 or TRBD2 (5 bases each). The CDR3 totals 12 residues. Germline values: CDR1 SGHDN, CDR2 FVKESK. The V and J ends lost 4 bases and 7 bases respectively, with 11 bases between them. The CDR3 protein is CASSLGPWEQYF. The CDR3 DNA is TGTGCCAGCAGCCTGGGACCGTGGGAGCAGTACTTC.

Written as DNA, the CDR3 is TGCGCCAGCAGGGGCTCTGGAAACACCATATATTTT. Translating it yields CASRGSGNTIYF. This sequence joins TRBV5-1 and TRBJ1-3; no firm D call. CDR1 and CDR2 (germline): SGHRS, YFSETQ. There are 12 residues in the CDR3. V was shortened by 5 bases and J by 0 bases, with 3 bases between the two germline ends.

V gene TRBV11-3 combines with J gene TRBJ2-3; D gene uncertain. The germline V and J ends were trimmed by 2 bases and 0 bases, with 3 bases remaining between them. CDR1 and CDR2 (germline): SGHNT, YENEEA. The CDR3 runs 13 residues. CDR3 DNA: TGTGCCAGCAGCTTAAGTAGCACAGATACGCAGTATTTT. As protein: CASSLSSTDTQYF. The whole variable domain, remainder taken from reference TRBV11-3 and TRBJ2-3, is EAGVVQSPRYKIIEKKQPVAFWCNPISGHNTLYWYLQNLGQGPELLIRYENEEAVDDSQLPKDRFSAERLKGVDSTLKIQPAELGDSAVYLCASSLSSTDTQYFGPGTRLTVL.

This clone occurred a few times. This chain joins TRBV20-1 and TRBJ1-2; no clear D. The CDR3 has 11 amino acids. Germline V gene sequence: CDR1 DFQATT, CDR2 SNEGSKA (reference sequence). V was clipped by 5 bases and J by 8 bases, with 12 bases between them. The CDR3 nucleotides are TGCAGTGCTCAAAATCAGGCGGGCTACACCTTC. Protein product: CSAQNQAGYTF.

The gene calls are TRBV28 and TRBJ2-7; possible D gene TRBD1, 5 bases. From germline, CDR1 is MDHEN and CDR2 SYDVKM. Trimming took off 2 bases at V and 6 bases at J, with 8 bases between the two ends. The CDR3 covers 12 residues. The DNA of the CDR3 is TGTGCCAGCAGTTTACCAGGGCCCGAGCAGTACTTC. Protein product: CASSLPGPEQYF.

This clone was seen only a few times. This chain connects TRBV9 to TRBJ2-3; D is ambiguous. V was shortened by 4 bases and J by 0 bases, with 12 bases between the two germline ends. In germline, CDR1 is SGDLS, CDR2 YYNGEE. The CDR3 covers 15 residues. The chain's CDR3 is CASSPRLTSTDTQYF. The CDR3 DNA reads TGTGCCAGCAGCCCTCGGTTGACTAGCACAGATACGCAGTATTTT.

The chain links TRBV6-5 to TRBJ2-3, with D unclear. The CDR3 has 15 residues. The V gene's germline CDR1 is MNHEY and CDR2 SVGAGI. Trimming removed 0 bases at V and 2 bases at J, with 9 bases between. The chain's CDR3 is CASSYSNRPTDTQYF. The CDR3 DNA follows: TGTGCCAGCAGTTACTCGAATCGTCCCACAGATACGCAGTATTTT.

This clone was counted between two and nine times. The gene calls are TRBV7-2 and TRBJ2-7, with TRBD2 as a possible D gene (6 bases). Trimming cost V 2 bases and J 1 base, with 12 bases left between them. There are 15 residues in the CDR3. The germline V gene has CDR1 SGHTA and CDR2 FQGNSA. The CDR3 DNA is TGTGCCAGCAGCTTAAGGGCTAGCGCATCCTACGAGCAGTACTTC. Its protein is CASSLRASASYEQYF.

This clone showed up just a few times. This chain connects TRBV7-2 to TRBJ2-7; TRBD2 matches at 10 bases. J gave up 3 bases and V 6 bases, and 8 bases lay outside the gene matches. Germline V gives CDR1 SGHTA, CDR2 FQGNSA. The CDR3 contains 15 residues. As DNA, the CDR3 is TGTGCCAGCAGACCATCTAGCGGGAGAGTCTACGAGCAGTACTTC. Protein sequence: CASRPSSGRVYEQYF.

The chain is built from TRBV9 and TRBJ2-7; no definite D call. The CDR3 is 12 amino acids. Looked up from germline, CDR1 is SGDLS and CDR2 is YYNGEE. Trimming cost V 0 bases and J 6 bases, with 7 bases left between them. In DNA, the CDR3 is TGTGCCAGCAGCGTAGCGACGGGCGAGCAGTACTTC. Protein sequence: CASSVATGEQYF.

V gene TRBV5-1 combines with J gene TRBJ2-1; 11 bases match TRBD2. The germline V gene encodes CDR1 SGHRS and CDR2 YFSETQ. V lost 5 bases, J lost 4 bases, and 8 bases stayed unmatched. This CDR3 is built from 16 residues. This CDR3 is CASSSTSGSMYNEQFF. As DNA, the CDR3 is TGCGCCAGCAGTTCAACTAGCGGGAGTATGTACAATGAGCAGTTCTTC.

The CDR3 is CANEPPTGGRGEQYF. The CDR3 DNA is TGTGCCAACGAACCGCCGACAGGGGGAAGAGGCGAGCAGTACTTC. The chain couples TRBV7-9 to TRBJ2-7, with TRBD1 matching over 9 bases. Germline loops: CDR1 SEHNR, CDR2 FQNEAQ (reference sequence). V trimming: 10 bases; J trimming: 6 bases; junction bases outside the gene matches: 16. CDR3 length: 15 amino acids.